These 3 T cell receptor beta chains came from one sample sequenced in a study of identical twins. TCRdb called the 5' RACE reads again in MiXCR, with one record for every CDR3 protein. In the table there are 450,000 to 650,000 distinct CDR3 sequences, 13% to 15% of which are singletons. This sample was also put to use in a study of yellow fever vaccine responses in identical twins.

The sample comprised CD4+ T cells sorted from blood. The receptors were gathered from a young woman in good health.

The genes are TRBV6-1 and TRBJ2-7; D gene unclear. The V gene's germline CDR1 is MNHNS and CDR2 SASEGT. This CDR3 contains 13 residues. V was clipped by 5 bases and J by 0 bases, with 8 bases between them. CDR3 sequence (DNA): TGTGCCAGCAGTCAGGACCTCTCCTACGAGCAGTACGTC. Translated, it gives CASSQDLSYEQYV.

This clonotype was seen a few times. The chain has TRBV12-3 or TRBV12-4 and TRBJ2-1; 9 bases match TRBD1. The CDR3 totals 18 residues. Germline trimming cut 0 bases from V and 0 bases from J; bases unmatched to any gene: 6. The CDR3 spells CASSLATGGLSSYNEQFF. CDR3 nucleotide sequence: TGTGCCAGCAGTTTAGCTACAGGGGGCCTATCCTCCTACAATGAGCAGTTCTTC.

The chain links TRBV15 to TRBJ1-4, with no clear D. This CDR3 is 13 amino acids long. Trimming left V 0 bases short and J 8 bases short, with 7 bases between. Germline assignment: CDR1 LNHNV and CDR2 YYDKDF (reference sequence). CDR3 protein: CATSRDWREKLFF. Written as DNA, the CDR3 is TGTGCCACCAGCAGAGATTGGAGAGAAAAACTGTTTTTT.